Below, 17 T cell receptor beta chains from the same sample are listed, as sequenced in a study of glioma-infiltrating T cells. Using RNA template, CDR3s of TCR alpha and beta were amplified with iRepertoire arm-PCR. TCRdb used MiXCR to reprocess the multiplex PCR reads, holding one entry per CDR3 protein. This table has 400,000 or so distinct CDR3 sequences, approximately 42% appearing once. The sample comprised glioma tissue, nonneoplastic brain tissue, or PBMCs (not recorded which). The source is a human donor with low-grade glioma or glioblastoma, undergoing nonglioma brain surgery, or in good health (not recorded which).

The V gene is TRBV6-6, the J gene TRBJ2-7, with 8 bases that match TRBD1. The CDR3 totals 15 residues. V shed 5 bases, J shed 10 bases, and the junction held 16 bases outside the gene matches. CDR1 is MNHNY, CDR2 SVGAGI, per germline (reference sequence). Here the CDR3 DNA reads TGTGCCAGCAGTCACTGGAGGACAGGGACCGCTGATCAGTACTTC. Its protein is CASSHWRTGTADQYF.

At least ten counts were recorded for this clonotype. The V and J genes are TRBV27 and TRBJ2-7, with TRBD2 identical over 10 bases. Germline CDR1 and CDR2: MNHEY and SMNVEV (reference sequence). V lost 6 bases, J lost 4 bases, and 6 bases stayed unmatched. This CDR3 region has 14 residues. In nucleotides, the CDR3 is TGTGCCAGCAGGGTCCTAGCGGGAGATTACGAGCAGTACTTC. Translating gives CASRVLAGDYEQYF.

V is TRBV20-1 and J is TRBJ2-5, with 10 bases identical to TRBD2. CDR1 DFQATT and CDR2 SNEGSKA come from the germline V gene (reference sequence). The CDR3 spans 16 residues. V was clipped by 5 bases and J by 4 bases; unmatched bases: 13. In DNA, the CDR3 is TGCAGTGCTTGGGGTGGGCTAGCGGGAGTAGGAGAGACCCAGTACTTC. Its translation is CSAWGGLAGVGETQYF.

This clonotype was picked up a small number of times. The rearrangement joins TRBV20-1 to TRBJ1-6, with D unresolved. The CDR3 has 16 residues. Germline CDR1 reads DFQATT; CDR2 reads SNEGSKA (reference sequence). V dropped 1 base and J dropped 2 bases, with 12 bases sitting between them. The DNA for the CDR3 is TGCAGTGCTAGAGCAGGAGGATGGCCCTATAATTCACCCCTCCACTTT. Translating gives CSARAGGWPYNSPLHF.

The table lists this clonotype with many counts. J is TRBJ2-7 and V is TRBV6-1, with 9 nucleotides matching TRBD1. This CDR3 has 16 amino acids. Germline V gene lookup returns CDR1 MNHNS and CDR2 SASEGT. Germline trimming cut 5 bases from V and 6 bases from J; bases unmatched to any gene: 14. CDR3 coding DNA: TGTGCCAGCAGTTTTGACTACCGGGACAGGGACGGCGAGCAGTACTTC. It translates to CASSFDYRDRDGEQYF.

This clonotype was seen repeatedly, ten times or more. The V and J genes are TRBV6-2 or TRBV6-3 and TRBJ2-2; either TRBD1 or TRBD2 may fit D (5 bases each). This CDR3 spans 15 amino acids. Trimming left V 5 bases short and J 0 bases short, with 10 bases between. Germline V gene sequence: CDR1 MNHEY, CDR2 SVGEGT. CDR3 amino acids: CASSTGTTNTGELFF. In nucleotides, the CDR3 is TGTGCCAGCAGTACCGGGACGACGAACACCGGGGAGCTGTTTTTT.

CDR3 bases: TGTGCCAGTAGTGCCGGGACTCCGTACGAGCAGTACTTC. It encodes CASSAGTPYEQYF. The chain is built from TRBV19 and TRBJ2-7, with D possibly being TRBD2 (6 bases). The V gene lost 5 bases and the J gene lost 4 bases, with 12 bases spanning the gap. The CDR3 length is 13 residues. Germline CDR1 is LNHDA and CDR2 is SQIVND (reference sequence).

The V call is TRBV6-6, the J call TRBJ1-4; possibly TRBD1 for D (6 bases). Germline V gives CDR1 MNHNY, CDR2 SVGAGI (reference sequence). The CDR3 consists of 18 residues. V lost 2 bases, J lost 3 bases, and 19 bases lay in between. The CDR3 sequence: CASSYGSQGRPANEKLFF. The CDR3 DNA reads TGTGCCAGCAGTTACGGGTCACAGGGACGTCCTGCTAATGAAAAACTGTTTTTT.

V and J are TRBV4-2 and TRBJ1-2, with D perhaps TRBD1 (5 bases). Germline V gene lookup returns CDR1 LGHNA and CDR2 YNFKEQ. Trimming took 0 bases from V and 5 from J, leaving 13 bases between them. The CDR3 has 15 amino acids. CDR3 in DNA: TGTGCCAGCAGCCAAGATCTGCAGGGCCGGTATGGCTACACCTTC. It yields the protein CASSQDLQGRYGYTF.

The chain is built from TRBV2 and TRBJ2-5, with a tentative D call TRBD2 (6 bases). Deletions cut 8 bases from V and 1 base from J, with 8 bases between. Germline V gene data show CDR1 as SNHLY and CDR2 as FYNNEI. This CDR3 is built from 12 residues. DNA of the CDR3: TGTGCCAGCTGGGGACTCCAAGAGACCCAGTACTTC. As protein: CASWGLQETQYF.

The chain is built from TRBV28 and TRBJ1-5; possible D gene TRBD1, 5 bases. Germline CDR1 and CDR2: MDHEN and SYDVKM. The CDR3 length is 14 residues. Between the trimmed V and J ends, which lost 8 bases and 0 bases, there was a span of 11 bases. For the CDR3, the DNA is TGTGCCAGCTTCGGGGCATTTAGCAATCAGCCCCAGCATTTT. Translated: CASFGAFSNQPQHF.

This clonotype was counted a few times. V gene TRBV27 combines with J gene TRBJ2-5; 8 bases are a match to TRBD2. The germline V gene encodes CDR1 MNHEY and CDR2 SMNVEV (reference sequence). V lost 5 bases and J lost 7; bases outside the gene matches: 18. The CDR3 extends over 17 amino acids. CDR3 in amino acids: CASSPPPASGSLATQYF. CDR3 sequence (DNA): TGTGCCAGCAGTCCGCCCCCCGCTAGCGGGTCTTTAGCGACCCAGTACTTC.

The chain uses TRBV20-1 and TRBJ2-7, with 8 bases matching TRBD2. In germline, CDR1 is DFQATT, CDR2 SNEGSKA (reference sequence). This CDR3 contains 13 residues. V trimming: 6 bases; J trimming: 3 bases; junction bases outside the gene matches: 7. This CDR3 is CSAPKLAVYEQYF. In DNA form, the CDR3 reads TGCAGTGCACCGAAACTAGCGGTCTACGAGCAGTACTTC.

This clonotype was seen a few times. The chain uses TRBV27 and TRBJ1-4; 10 bases are a match to TRBD1. J gave up 7 bases and V 5 bases, and 4 bases lay outside the gene matches. The CDR3 loop spans 14 amino acids. Germline V CDR1 and CDR2: MNHEY, SMNVEV (reference sequence). CDR3 bases: TGTGCCAGCAGTCATGGACAGGGGGTTGAAAAACTGTTTTTT. Translated, it gives CASSHGQGVEKLFF. Supplemented by reference TRBV27 and TRBJ1-4, the full variable domain reads EAQVTQNPRYLITVTGKKLTVTCSQNMNHEYMSWYRQDPGLGLRQIYYSMNVEVTDKGDVPEGYKVSRKEKRNFPLILESPSPNQTSLYFCASSHGQGVEKLFFGSGTQLSVL.

This clonotype occurred many times. CDR3 protein: CASTSGTGVAEQYF. The CDR3 DNA is TGTGCCAGCACCTCCGGGACAGGTGTCGCCGAGCAGTACTTC. The genes are TRBV27 and TRBJ2-7; 8 bases line up with TRBD1. The CDR3 runs to 14 residues. Trimming at V came to 7 bases and at J to 6 bases, leaving 11 bases not matched to a gene. Germline lookup yields CDR1 MNHEY and CDR2 SMNVEV (reference sequence).

Ten or more counts support this clonotype. The chain joins TRBV7-2 to TRBJ1-5; D not resolved. From germline, CDR1 is SGHTA and CDR2 FQGNSA. Trimming cost V 2 bases and J 6 bases, with 8 bases left between them. This CDR3 is 13 amino acids long. The CDR3 nucleotides read TGTGCCAGCAGCTTATGGCTAGGTCAGCCCCAGCATTTT. The encoded protein is CASSLWLGQPQHF.

The sample holds many counts of this clonotype. The chain recombines TRBV6-1 with TRBJ2-1, with 13 positions matching TRBD2. Germline CDR1 and CDR2: MNHNS and SASEGT. V lost 8 bases and J lost 6; bases outside the gene matches: 4. This CDR3 has 14 residues. The CDR3 region has the DNA TGTGCCAGCTCGGGACTAGCGGGACTCAATGAGCAGTTCTTC. It specifies CASSGLAGLNEQFF.